The 17 T cell receptor beta chains reported below all come from one sample, sequenced in a study of blood T cell repertoires in COVID-19. Libraries were prepared by immunoSEQ multiplex PCR; TCRdb keeps only in-frame clonotypes and omits some of them. This table has 140,000 to 150,000 clones, roughly nine tenths appearing once. What was sequenced was peripheral blood. These receptor sequences come from an older woman with active COVID-19.

The chain recombines TRBV7-9 with TRBJ2-3; D unresolved. V lost 4 bases, J lost 0 bases, and 14 bases lay in between. Germline V gene sequence: CDR1 SEHNR, CDR2 FQNEAQ (reference sequence). The CDR3 consists of 16 residues. The CDR3 is CASSSPVAVSTDTQYF. As DNA, the CDR3 is TGTGCCAGCAGCTCCCCGGTAGCTGTGAGCACAGATACGCAGTATTTT.

The chain carries TRBV2 and TRBJ2-1; the D is unclear. This CDR3 is 13 amino acids long. Germline CDR1 reads SNHLY; CDR2 reads FYNNEI. Trimming removed 7 bases from V and 6 bases from J, with 13 bases in between. The CDR3 protein is CASIKPSPNEQFF. In DNA, the CDR3 is TGTGCCAGCATCAAACCTAGTCCCAATGAGCAGTTCTTC.

This chain connects TRBV18 to TRBJ1-3; 10 bases agree with TRBD1. Looked up from germline, CDR1 is KGHSH and CDR2 is LQKENI. Losses at the gene ends were 0 bases for V and 4 bases for J; bases not matched to a gene: 3. CDR3 length: 16 amino acids. The CDR3 protein is CASSPPGTGEGNTIYF. The CDR3 bases are TGTGCCAGCTCACCACCCGGGACAGGGGAAGGAAACACCATATATTTT.

This chain links TRBV3-1 (or the pseudogene TRBV3-2) with TRBJ2-7; 11 positions agree with TRBD2. The CDR3 extends over 16 amino acids. Germline CDR1 and CDR2: LGHDT and YNNKEL (reference sequence). The J segment lost 4 bases and the V segment lost 1 base, leaving 6 bases of the junction unmatched. CDR3 loop: CASSQVIAGGPYEQYF. For the CDR3, the DNA is TGTGCCAGCAGCCAAGTAATAGCGGGAGGGCCTTACGAGCAGTACTTC.

Comment on this clone: Sequence at one end of the junction differs from germline and may be a read error. The chain combines TRBV7-2 with TRBJ2-5; D is perhaps TRBD2 (6 bases). Germline loops: CDR1 SGHTA, CDR2 FQGNSA. The CDR3 extends over 14 amino acids. CDR3 DNA sequence: TGTGCCAGCAGCTTAAGAAGGGACTTAGAGACTCAGTACTTC. Translated: CASSLRRDLETQYF.

The chain carries TRBV7-9 and TRBJ2-2; 7 nucleotides agree with TRBD1. Germline V lookup: CDR1 SEHNR, CDR2 FQNEAQ (reference sequence). The CDR3 spans 16 residues. The V gene end was trimmed by 1 base and the J gene end by 0 bases; junction bases not matched to a gene: 2. For the CDR3, the DNA is TGTGCCAGCAGCTTAGGAGGGACAGCGAACACCGGGGAGCTGTTTTTT. This sequence encodes CASSLGGTANTGELFF.

J is TRBJ1-1 and V is TRBV7-3; D is unclear. The CDR3 spans 15 residues. The germline V gene encodes CDR1 SGHTA and CDR2 FQGTGA. V was shortened by 6 bases and J by 0 bases, with 14 bases between the two germline ends. The CDR3 protein is CASRAWGGMNTEAFF. The CDR3 DNA reads TGTGCCAGCAGGGCGTGGGGAGGTATGAACACTGAAGCTTTCTTT.

The chain couples TRBV28 to TRBJ1-3; D is undetermined. V was cut by 6 bases and J by 3 bases, with 12 bases left in between. The CDR3 consists of 14 residues. Germline CDR1 reads MDHEN; CDR2 reads SYDVKM. In nucleotides, the CDR3 is TGTGCCAGCAGGGGTACGGACTTTGGAAACACCATATATTTT. This codes for CASRGTDFGNTIYF.

Written as DNA, the CDR3 is TGTGCCAGCAGGTCACAGGGGGCATCCTACAATGAGCAGTTCTTC. It yields the protein CASRSQGASYNEQFF. This sequence joins TRBV2 and TRBJ2-1, with 9 nucleotides matching TRBD1. CDR1 and CDR2 (germline): SNHLY, FYNNEI. The CDR3 covers 15 residues. J gave up 1 base and V 6 bases, and 4 bases lay outside the gene matches.

The CDR3 reads CASSVFGNTGELFF. The CDR3 DNA follows: TGTGCCAGCAGCGTCTTCGGGAACACCGGGGAGCTGTTTTTT. V is TRBV9 and J is TRBJ2-2; D unclear. Per germline, CDR1 SGDLS and CDR2 YYNGEE. Trimming stripped 2 bases from V and 1 base from J, with 6 bases between. The CDR3 is made up of 14 amino acids.

This rearrangement joins TRBV7-9 to TRBJ2-7, with D possibly matching TRBD2 (5 bases). The CDR3 has 14 amino acids. CDR1 SEHNR and CDR2 FQNEAQ come from the germline V gene (reference sequence). The ends were cut back, 3 bases at V and 2 bases at J, with 11 bases in the middle. DNA for the CDR3: TGTGCCAGCAGCTTGGGAGCGCTAACCTACGAGCAGTACTTC. Translating it yields CASSLGALTYEQYF.

The chain recombines TRBV5-1 with TRBJ2-5; 9 positions agree with TRBD1. The trim removed 0 bases at V and 4 bases at J, leaving 10 bases unmatched. CDR3 length equals 17 residues. The V gene's germline CDR1 is SGHRS and CDR2 YFSETQ. The DNA for the CDR3 is TGCGCCAGCAGCTTGGCCTACGGGGACAGGGTCCCAGAGACCCAGTACTTC. Residues: CASSLAYGDRVPETQYF.

This sequence joins TRBV7-9 and TRBJ2-3; D might be TRBD2 (5 bases). CDR1 SEHNR and CDR2 FQNEAQ come from the germline V gene (reference sequence). CDR3 size: 16 residues. Trimming took off 5 bases at V and 0 bases at J, with 15 bases between the two ends. CDR3 sequence reads: CASSPSGTHSTDTQYF. CDR3 bases: TGTGCCAGCAGCCCCAGCGGTACGCACAGCACAGATACGCAGTATTTT.

This rearrangement joins TRBV30 to TRBJ2-7; D is possibly TRBD1 (5 bases). Germline lookup yields CDR1 GTSNPN and CDR2 SVGIG (reference sequence). The CDR3 is 13 residues long. The V and J ends lost 7 bases and 1 base respectively, with 14 bases between them. The CDR3 reads CAYLPGNSYEQYF. DNA for the CDR3: TGTGCCTACCTCCCAGGGAATTCCTACGAGCAGTACTTC.

V gene TRBV5-1 combines with J gene TRBJ2-7; TRBD1 aligns across 7 bases. This CDR3 contains 18 residues. Trimming cost V 5 bases and J 2 bases; bases outside gene matches: 19. Per germline, CDR1 SGHRS and CDR2 YFSETQ. CDR3 region: CASSPRLRGRPDPYEQYF. The CDR3 bases are TGCGCCAGCAGTCCACGCCTGAGGGGGCGCCCGGACCCCTACGAGCAGTACTTC.

The gene calls are TRBV7-3 and TRBJ2-3; 12 bases are shared with TRBD2. V shed 0 bases, J shed 10 bases, and the junction held 17 bases outside the gene matches. CDR1 and CDR2 from the germline V gene are SGHTA and FQGTGA. The CDR3 has 19 residues. The CDR3 protein is CASSLTGGTSGYPPGSQYF. CDR3 in DNA: TGTGCCAGCAGCTTAACGGGAGGGACTAGCGGGTACCCCCCGGGGTCGCAGTATTTT. Looking up the rest from reference TRBV7-3 and TRBJ2-3 gives the full variable domain: GAGVSQTPSNKVTEKGKYVELRCDPISGHTALYWYRQSLGQGPEFLIYFQGTGAADDSGLPNDRFFAVRPEGSVSTLKIQRTERGDSAVYLCASSLTGGTSGYPPGSQYFGPGTRLTVL.

The chain combines TRBV5-1 with TRBJ2-2; TRBD1 agrees at 8 bases. CDR3 length: 16 residues. Germline values: CDR1 SGHRS, CDR2 YFSETQ. Germline trimming cut 4 bases from V and 0 bases from J; bases unmatched to any gene: 5. The CDR3 region is CASSTGQVANTGELFF. The CDR3 DNA follows: TGCGCCAGCAGCACGGGACAGGTTGCGAACACCGGGGAGCTGTTTTTT.